These T cell receptor beta chains were read from a single sample in a study of vaccination and CD4 T cells after COVID-19. Each CDR3 protein is one row after TCRdb ran MiXCR on the PCR reads. The data contain 10,000 to 15,000 distinct CDR3 sequences, about three quarters of them seen just once; the ten biggest clones take up 20% to 30%. Their antigens are not known. Material: CD4+ T cells from blood, cultured in vitro. Receptors originate from a human donor who had recovered from COVID-19. Both conserved end residues are part of each CDR3. A D gene is named only where the DNA matches it firmly.

TRBD2 TRBV6-5 CASSSPAGGGNEQFF
- TRBV15 CATSRDMDTEAFF
- TRBV15 CATGYPNQPQHF
TRBD1 TRBV7-2 CASSLHGTGDSNQPQHF
TRBD2 TRBV20-1 CSARDPREVDTQYF
- TRBV24-1 CATGAGWAGELFF
- TRBV27 CASSSPYGVHGYTF
TRBD1 TRBV19 CASSPGTGYSGSKRTEAFF
- TRBV20-1 CSARRSETQYF
- TRBV2 CASMGGRNSPLHF
- TRBV6-2/TRBV6-3 CASSYLRENTEAFF
TRBD1 TRBV5-1 CASRFGQGRSGEQFF
- TRBV7-8 CASSLTSGSPLHF
TRBD2 TRBV20-1 CSAWGLAGGGDTQYF
- TRBV6-1 CASRQGISTEAFF
- TRBV27 CASSLIWTGVQFF
TRBD1 TRBV7-2 CASSLVTDRAAAAFF
- TRBV7-9 CASSLVPETQYF
- TRBV5-1 CASSPALGPTRRNEQYF
- TRBV7-2 CASTKVGASTDTQYF
- TRBV6-5 CASSLGATTNYGYTF
- TRBV28 CASSLGVPGVNAF
- TRBV6-1 CASSSQGWGNQPQHF
- TRBV4-3 CASSQWGRGTEAFF
TRBD1 TRBV28 CASRIITDRVSNQPQHF
TRBD2 TRBV7-9 CASSSGTSGYNEQFF
TRBD1 TRBV18 CASSGVGQLNSPLHF
- TRBV20-1 CSARGLANTDTQYF
TRBD1 TRBV6-1 CASRRGQDVSPLHF
TRBD2 TRBV7-2 CASSFTSGIFGETQYF
TRBD1 TRBV20-1 CSAIPRYGTAPYTPLRPQHF
- TRBV7-3 CASSSPLYNEQFF
- TRBV12-3/TRBV12-4 CASRFGTAYGYTF
- TRBV20-1 CSARGWRAEENTGELFF
- TRBV5-1 CASSIGTVGNEQFF
- TRBV20-1 CSAVGRIQETQYF
- TRBV6-2/TRBV6-3 CASRSQADTQYF
- TRBV20-1 CSASDMGGPNEKLFF
TRBD2 TRBV20-1 CSARDSSGRLWAEFF
- TRBV5-1 CASSRSDRNTEAFF
- TRBV6-1 CAIQGQGKPYGYTF
- TRBV20-1 CSARDPPRGREGTGELFF
TRBD2 TRBV6-1 CASSESGGARYEQYF
- TRBV20-1 CSARAGWTATF
- TRBV19 CASTTLQGNSPLHF
- TRBV7-2 CASSLGSGNQPQHF
TRBD1 TRBV19 CASSRALPGQGAQETQYF
TRBD1 TRBV7-2 CASSRISTGQGLAGGTQYF
TRBD1 TRBV19 CASSIRQGGSPLHF
TRBD1 TRBV7-2 CASNPTGVGQPQHF
- TRBV6-5 CASSSLQGRAYEQYF
TRBD2 TRBV12-3/TRBV12-4 CASSPTSGRAGGIYEQYF
- TRBV28 CASGRNEQFF
TRBD1 TRBV7-9 CASSLVGPTGSGNQPQHF
- TRBV5-1 CASSLAASMGSEAFF
TRBD1 TRBV25-1 CASSAQGAGTEAFF
TRBD2 TRBV28 CASSRRREVSYNEQFF